This TCR beta chain is drawn from a study of blood T cells in healthy people across ages. This clonotype was recorded a few times. Trimming removed 7 bases at V and 4 bases at J, with 10 bases between. The CDR3 loop spans 12 amino acids. It was with a sample-barcoded 5' primer and a J-beta primer mix that a second PCR of roughly 6 to 11 cycles was run. Each TCR beta cDNA got a 12-nucleotide random molecular identifier. TCRdb used MiXCR to reprocess the 5' RACE reads, holding one entry per CDR3 protein. The sample shows about 1.1 million distinct CDR3 sequences, approximately 38% of them seen only once.

The sequenced sample consisted of blood. This sequence originates from a man aged 18 to 35 in good health. The genes are TRBV12-3 or TRBV12-4 and TRBJ1-2; D gene uncertain. The CDR3 loop is CASTSGGYGYTF. The DNA for the CDR3 is TGTGCCAGCACCTCAGGTGGCTATGGCTACACCTTC.